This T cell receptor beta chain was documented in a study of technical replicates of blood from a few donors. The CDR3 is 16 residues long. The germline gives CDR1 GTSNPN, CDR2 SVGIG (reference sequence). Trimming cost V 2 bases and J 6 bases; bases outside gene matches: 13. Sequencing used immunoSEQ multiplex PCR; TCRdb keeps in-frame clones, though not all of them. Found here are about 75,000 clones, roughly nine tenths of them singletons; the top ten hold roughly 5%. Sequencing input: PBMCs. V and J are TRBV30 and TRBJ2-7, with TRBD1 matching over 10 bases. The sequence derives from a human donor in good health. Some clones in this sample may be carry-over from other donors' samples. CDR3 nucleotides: TGTGCCTGGAGTAAATCCGGGACAGGGGTGGTAGTCGAGCAGTACTTC. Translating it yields CAWSKSGTGVVVEQYF.